This T cell receptor (beta chain) was identified in a study of blood T cell dynamics during melanoma immunotherapy. On the study more broadly: Standard first-line treatment here was pembrolizumab or nivolumab plus ipilimumab in metastatic melanoma.

For this clone: Antigen specificity is unknown.

Time point of the sample: pre-treatment baseline. Samples come from before therapy and from week 3 after the first blockade cycle. A fixed DNA input of about 0.35 ug was used per bulk PBMC sample. Data came from immunoSEQ multiplex PCR; TCRdb stores just in-frame clones and leaves some out. Found here are about 16,000 clones, about 89% of them singletons; the top ten hold more than 1.5%. CDR3 length equals 12 residues. The V segment lost 3 bases and the J segment 7 bases; nucleotides outside the gene matches: 3. Germline assignment: CDR1 LNHDA and CDR2 SQIVND (reference sequence). General study points: Disease-control patients' PBMC repertoires became either more clonal or more diverse at W3.

The receptor was isolated from a human donor with melanoma. The starting material was blood, obtained from a patient treated with checkpoint blockade. V is TRBV19 and J is TRBJ2-7; 7 bases fit TRBD1. CDR3 DNA: TGTGCCAGTAGTATCCCCAGGGGGGAGCAGTACTTC. This gives the protein CASSIPRGEQYF.